These 25 T cell receptor beta chains share one sample of origin, sequenced in a study of control samples from healthy donors and cancer patients. Some clones are missing from TCRdb's copy, which holds only in-frame ones; the method was immunoSEQ multiplex PCR. The table shows fewer than 130,000 clones, with 88% occurring only once. Material for sequencing was PBMCs. These receptors all stem from a woman in her fifties or sixties with lung cancer.

This clone showed up just once. The chain links TRBV19 to TRBJ1-3, with D uncertain. Germline lookup yields CDR1 LNHDA and CDR2 SQIVND (reference sequence). V lost 2 bases and J 6 bases, leaving 14 bases between the germline ends. This CDR3 contains 15 residues. For the CDR3, the DNA is TGTGCCAGTAGTATAATCGGCAGGAACGTAAACACCATATATTTT. It translates to CASSIIGRNVNTIYF.

CDR3: CASSISHAQPQHF. The CDR3, as DNA: TGTGCCAGTAGTATATCTCATGCCCAGCCCCAGCATTTT. The rearrangement uses TRBV19 and TRBJ1-5; no definite D call. Per the germline V gene, CDR1 is LNHDA and CDR2 is SQIVND (reference sequence). CDR3 length: 13 amino acids. V lost 2 bases to trimming and J lost 7 bases, with 9 bases between them.

The rearrangement links TRBV2 to TRBJ2-6; no firm D call. CDR1 SNHLY and CDR2 FYNNEI come from the germline V gene. V was shortened by 8 bases and J by 3 bases, with 8 bases between the two germline ends. The CDR3 is 13 residues long. This CDR3 is CASAPIGANVLTF. CDR3 in DNA: TGTGCCAGCGCTCCGATTGGGGCCAACGTCCTGACTTTC.

V gene TRBV15 combines with J gene TRBJ2-6, with TRBD1 matching over 7 bases. Losses at the gene ends were 0 bases for V and 3 bases for J; bases not matched to a gene: 8. Per the germline V gene, CDR1 is LNHNV and CDR2 is YYDKDF (reference sequence). The CDR3 has 18 residues. CDR3 DNA: TGTGCCACCAGCAGAGATCAAGGGGGCAAGGTTGGGGCCAACGTCCTGACTTTC. It codes for CATSRDQGGKVGANVLTF.

The chain combines TRBV9 with TRBJ1-3, with 7 positions matching TRBD1. This CDR3 has 17 residues. Trimming cost V 0 bases and J 0 bases; bases outside gene matches: 6. CDR1 SGDLS and CDR2 YYNGEE come from the germline V gene. The CDR3 loop is CASSVDMGQISGNTIYF. CDR3 in DNA: TGTGCCAGCAGCGTAGATATGGGACAGATCTCTGGAAACACCATATATTTT. Full variable domain (rest looked up from reference TRBV9 and TRBJ1-3): DSGVTQTPKHLITATGQRVTLRCSPRSGDLSVYWYQQSLDQGLQFLIQYYNGEERAKGNILERFSAQQFPDLHSELNLSSLELGDSALYFCASSVDMGQISGNTIYFGEGSWLTVV.

This sequence joins TRBV14 and TRBJ1-2; D might be TRBD1 (5 bases). Germline CDR1 and CDR2: SGHDN and FVKESK. This CDR3 has 14 amino acids. V was clipped by 4 bases and J by 8 bases, with 17 bases between them. The CDR3 nucleotides are TGTGCCAGCAGCCCCCTGGGACCGAGCTTAGGCTACACCTTC. Protein product: CASSPLGPSLGYTF.

This chain connects TRBV7-2 to TRBJ1-4; possible D gene TRBD1, 5 bases. The V end lost 5 bases, the J end lost 2 bases, and 12 bases lay between the germline ends. This CDR3 contains 15 residues. The germline V gene has CDR1 SGHTA and CDR2 FQGNSA. CDR3 amino acids: CASSPPGGTNEKLFF. CDR3 sequence (DNA): TGTGCCAGCAGCCCCCCTGGGGGTACTAATGAAAAACTGTTTTTT.

The chain combines TRBV12-3 or TRBV12-4 with TRBJ1-2; 7 nucleotides match TRBD1. This CDR3 contains 13 residues. V dropped 4 bases and J dropped 4; count of bases not matched to a gene: 3. In DNA, the CDR3 is TGTGCCAGCAGTTACGGACAGGCCTATGGCTACACCTTC. Its translation is CASSYGQAYGYTF.

This clone appeared once. V is TRBV9 and J is TRBJ1-4; D is possibly TRBD1 (5 bases). Trimming took 1 base from V and 11 from J, leaving 18 bases between them. This CDR3 is built from 15 residues. Germline V gives CDR1 SGDLS, CDR2 YYNGEE. This CDR3 is CASSVPTGASVKLFF. The DNA of the CDR3 is TGTGCCAGCAGCGTACCCACCGGGGCATCAGTTAAACTGTTTTTT.

The V and J genes are TRBV28 and TRBJ1-2; a weak D match, TRBD1 (6 bases). Germline CDR1 is MDHEN and CDR2 is SYDVKM. V was shortened by 3 bases and J by 4 bases, with 15 bases between the two germline ends. The CDR3 sequence is 15 residues long. The chain's CDR3 is CASSLSGGAGYGYTF. The CDR3 DNA follows: TGTGCCAGCAGTTTGTCGGGGGGCGCTGGCTATGGCTACACCTTC.

V and J are TRBV5-8 and TRBJ2-2; 8 nucleotides align to TRBD1. The junction had 9 bases not matched to a gene; V was cut back by 4 bases and J by 4 bases. The CDR3 sequence is 16 residues long. Germline CDR1 is SGHTS and CDR2 is YDEGEE. The CDR3, as DNA: TGTGCCAGCAGCCACGGACAGGGTTATGGCACCGGGGAGCTGTTTTTT. This gives the protein CASSHGQGYGTGELFF.

A single count supports this clone. The V gene is TRBV28, the J gene TRBJ2-3; 14 nucleotides match TRBD2. V trimming: 5 bases; J trimming: 4 bases; junction bases outside the gene matches: 14. Germline lookup yields CDR1 MDHEN and CDR2 SYDVKM. The CDR3 covers 19 residues. CDR3 nucleotides: TGTGCCAGCAGTCCGGGACTAGCGGGAGTTACGGGTGCGGCAGATACGCAGTATTTT. Protein sequence: CASSPGLAGVTGAADTQYF. The variable domain in full, completed from reference TRBV28 and TRBJ2-3, reads DVKVTQSSRYLVKRTGEKVFLECVQDMDHENMFWYRQDPGLGLRLIYFSYDVKMKEKGDIPEGYSVSREKKERFSLILESASTNQTSMYLCASSPGLAGVTGAADTQYFGPGTRLTVL.

This clone was recorded only once. This chain uses TRBV12-3 or TRBV12-4 with TRBJ1-1; TRBD1 is a possible D gene (6 bases). The CDR3 totals 13 residues. Trimming left V 6 bases short and J 10 bases short, with 18 bases between. The CDR3 nucleotides read TGTGCCAGCAGGCCCGGACAGACTGGGGGAGCTTTCTTT. Protein sequence: CASRPGQTGGAFF.

V usage is TRBV29-1 and J usage is TRBJ1-4, with 7 positions matching TRBD1. The germline CDR1 and CDR2 sequences are SQVTM and ANQGSEA. The CDR3 consists of 14 residues. J was trimmed by 8 bases and V by 7 bases; bases with no gene match: 13. CDR3 loop: CSAQLTGSPEKLFF. For the CDR3, the DNA is TGCAGCGCCCAGCTGACAGGGAGCCCCGAAAAACTGTTTTTT.

V is TRBV25-1 and J is TRBJ2-3, with 8 bases matching TRBD1. CDR1 MGHDK and CDR2 SYGVNS come from the germline V gene. This CDR3 is built from 15 residues. Trimming removed 2 bases from V and 5 bases from J; junction bases left unmatched: 6. The CDR3 bases are TGTGCCAGCAGTGAAAAGACAGGGGTGGTAGATACGCAGTATTTT. It is translated as CASSEKTGVVDTQYF.

This clone has just a few counts. The chain links TRBV11-3 to TRBJ2-7; 10 bases are shared with TRBD2. Germline V gene data show CDR1 as SGHNT and CDR2 as YENEEA. The V segment lost 1 base and the J segment 3 bases; nucleotides outside the gene matches: 9. This CDR3 region has 17 residues. CDR3 sequence reads: CASSLVIAGGPNYEQYF. For the CDR3, the DNA is TGTGCCAGCAGCTTAGTTATAGCGGGAGGCCCCAACTACGAGCAGTACTTC. Variable domain in full (rest from reference TRBV11-3 and TRBJ2-7): EAGVVQSPRYKIIEKKQPVAFWCNPISGHNTLYWYLQNLGQGPELLIRYENEEAVDDSQLPKDRFSAERLKGVDSTLKIQPAELGDSAVYLCASSLVIAGGPNYEQYFGPGTRLTVT.

The rearrangement joins TRBV20-1 to TRBJ2-4; weak D call: TRBD2 (6 bases). The V gene's germline CDR1 is DFQATT and CDR2 SNEGSKA (reference sequence). The V gene lost 2 bases and the J gene lost 14 bases, with 13 bases spanning the gap. The CDR3 loop spans 11 amino acids. The CDR3 region is CSARPLGLEYF. DNA of the CDR3: TGCAGTGCTAGACCCCTGGGACTTGAGTACTTC.

The chain is built from TRBV18 and TRBJ2-3; D not certain. V was trimmed by 3 bases and J by 6 bases, leaving 4 bases between them. CDR1 KGHSH and CDR2 LQKENI come from the germline V gene. The CDR3 has 11 amino acids. The CDR3 coding sequence is TGTGCCAGCTCACCGCAGGATACGCAGTATTTT. Encoded protein: CASSPQDTQYF.

The genes are TRBV7-2 and TRBJ2-1; 10 bases map to TRBD2. Germline V CDR1 and CDR2: SGHTA, FQGNSA. CDR3 length: 17 amino acids. Trimming cost V 1 base and J 6 bases; bases outside gene matches: 9. The chain's CDR3 is CASSLGPSSGGFNEQFF. The CDR3 DNA is TGTGCCAGCAGCTTAGGACCCTCTAGCGGGGGCTTCAATGAGCAGTTCTTC.

This clone was picked up one time. The chain has TRBV7-9 and TRBJ1-1; D unclear. Germline CDR1 SEHNR, CDR2 FQNEAQ (reference sequence). CDR3 length equals 13 residues. V was clipped by 1 base and J by 1 base, with 4 bases between them. Here the CDR3 DNA reads TGTGCCAGCAGCTTAGGCTGGAACACTGAAGCTTTCTTT. Amino acid sequence: CASSLGWNTEAFF.

In this sample, this clone turned up a few times. The chain uses TRBV10-3 and TRBJ1-4; perhaps TRBD1 as D (5 bases). Germline CDR1 reads ENHRY; CDR2 reads SYGVKD. This CDR3 contains 15 residues. The V and J ends lost 3 bases and 8 bases respectively, with 16 bases between them. The CDR3 reads CAISDPGTEEEKLFF. Here the CDR3 DNA reads TGTGCCATCAGTGACCCCGGGACGGAGGAGGAAAAACTGTTTTTT.

The chain couples TRBV25-1 to TRBJ2-1; unclear D gene. V lost 2 bases to trimming and J lost 11 bases, with 13 bases between them. CDR3 size: 13 residues. The germline CDR1 and CDR2 sequences are MGHDK and SYGVNS. CDR3 residues: CASSEQTQTKQFF. The CDR3 nucleotides read TGTGCCAGCAGTGAACAAACCCAGACAAAGCAGTTCTTC.

Concerning this clone itself: An end of the junction differs from the germline gene, which may be a read error. The same CDR3 can be traced to other DNA sequences in this sample. The J gene is TRBJ2-1, the V gene TRBV7-7; the D call may be TRBD1 or TRBD2 (5 bases each). CDR1 SSHAT and CDR2 FNYEAQ come from the germline V gene (reference sequence). This CDR3 is 13 amino acids long. DNA of the CDR3: TGTGCTAGCAGCTTAGAGAGGGGTAACGAGCAGTTCTTC. Its protein product is CASSLERGNEQFF.

The chain couples TRBV7-2 to TRBJ2-3; 10 positions agree with TRBD1. The CDR3 extends over 16 amino acids. After removal of 5 bases from V and 5 bases from J, the junction contained 10 bases not matched to a gene. CDR1 is SGHTA and CDR2 is FQGNSA in the germline V gene. The DNA of the CDR3 is TGTGCCAGCAGCCGCCTAGGACAGGGGGGTGGAGATACGCAGTATTTT. It translates to CASSRLGQGGGDTQYF. Full variable domain (missing parts from reference TRBV7-2 and TRBJ2-3): GAGVSQSPSNKVTEKGKDVELRCDPISGHTALYWYRQSLGQGLEFLIYFQGNSAPDKSGLPSDRFSAERTGGSVSTLTIQRTQQEDSAVYLCASSRLGQGGGDTQYFGPGTRLTVL.

The J gene is TRBJ1-2, the V gene TRBV5-1; 7 bases fit TRBD1. CDR3 length: 14 amino acids. V shed 3 bases and J 4 bases; nucleotides not matched to a gene: 6. Germline lookup yields CDR1 SGHRS and CDR2 YFSETQ. In nucleotides, the CDR3 is TGCGCCAGCAGCTCTGGACAGGCCGGCTATGGCTACACCTTC. Its translation: CASSSGQAGYGYTF.